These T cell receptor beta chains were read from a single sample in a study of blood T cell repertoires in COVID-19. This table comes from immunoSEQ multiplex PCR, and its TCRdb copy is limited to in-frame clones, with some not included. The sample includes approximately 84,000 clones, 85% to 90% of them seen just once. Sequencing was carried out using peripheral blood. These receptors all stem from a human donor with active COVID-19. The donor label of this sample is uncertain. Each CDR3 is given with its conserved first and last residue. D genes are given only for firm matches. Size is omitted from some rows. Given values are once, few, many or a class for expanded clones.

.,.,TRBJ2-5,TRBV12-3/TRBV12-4,CASSFSGETQYF,TGTGCCAGCAGTTTCAGCGGAGAGACCCAGTACTTC
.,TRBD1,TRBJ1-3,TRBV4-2,CASSQGTGAGNTIYF,TGTGCCAGCAGCCAAGGGACAGGGGCCGGAAACACCATATATTTT
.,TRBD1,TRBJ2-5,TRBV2,CASSRVLSNRGTQYF,TGTGCCAGCAGTCGGGTCTTATCCAACAGGGGGACCCAGTACTTC
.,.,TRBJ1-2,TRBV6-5,CASSSRRSYGYTF,TGTGCCAGCAGTTCCAGGAGGAGCTATGGCTACACCTTC
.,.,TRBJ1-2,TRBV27,CASSLSPPDGDYTF,TGTGCCAGCAGTTTATCACCTCCGGACGGGGACTACACCTTC
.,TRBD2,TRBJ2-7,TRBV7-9,CASSSSSGGAAGEQYF,TGTGCCAGCAGCTCATCTAGCGGGGGGGCCGCAGGGGAGCAGTACTTC
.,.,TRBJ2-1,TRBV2,CASSPQGYEQFF,TGTGCCAGCAGTCCACAGGGTTATGAGCAGTTCTTC
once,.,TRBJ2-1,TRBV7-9,CASSLEGDPIIQQFF,TGTGCCAGCAGCTTAGAGGGGGACCCGATCATACAGCAGTTCTTC
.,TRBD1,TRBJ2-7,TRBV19,CASSRTGTDIYEQYF,TGTGCCAGTAGTAGAACCGGGACAGATATCTACGAGCAGTACTTC
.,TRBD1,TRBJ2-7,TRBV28,CAITTGSEQYF,TGTGCCATTACGACAGGGTCTGAGCAGTACTTC
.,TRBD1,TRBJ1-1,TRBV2,CAKQTGGRTEAFF,TGTGCCAAACAAACAGGGGGCCGTACTGAAGCTTTCTTT
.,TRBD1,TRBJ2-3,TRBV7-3,CASSRQGHDTQYF,TGTGCCAGCAGCAGACAGGGTCACGATACGCAGTATTTT
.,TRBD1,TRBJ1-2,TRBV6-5,CASSYTGQGDGYTF,TGTGCCAGCAGTTACACTGGACAGGGAGATGGCTACACCTTC
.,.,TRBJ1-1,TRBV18,CASSPFAGRTEAFF,TGTGCCAGCTCACCTTTTGCAGGGCGCACTGAAGCTTTCTTT
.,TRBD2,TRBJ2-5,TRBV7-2,CASRFAGTSKETQYF,TGTGCCAGCAGATTTGCCGGGACTAGCAAAGAGACCCAGTACTTC
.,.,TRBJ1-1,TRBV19,CASSIGQALNTEAFF,TGTGCCAGTAGTATAGGACAGGCCCTTAACACTGAAGCTTTCTTT
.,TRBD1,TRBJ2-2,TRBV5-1,CASKIWAGGNTGELFF,TGCGCCAGTAAAATCTGGGCAGGGGGCAACACCGGGGAGCTGTTTTTT
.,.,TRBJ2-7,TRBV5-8,CASSPLGGNLPYEQYF,TGTGCCAGCAGCCCCCTTGGAGGGAATCTTCCCTACGAGCAGTACTTC
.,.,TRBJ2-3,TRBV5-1,CASSGAVSTDTQYF,TGCGCCAGCAGTGGGGCAGTGAGCACAGATACGCAGTATTTT
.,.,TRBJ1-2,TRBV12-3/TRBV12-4,CASSLGSGYTF,TGTGCCAGCAGTTTGGGGAGTGGCTACACCTTC
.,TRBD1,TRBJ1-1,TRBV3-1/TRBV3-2,CASSQERGFTGGHRNTEAFF,TGTGCCAGCAGCCAAGAGAGGGGATTTACAGGGGGCCATCGGAACACTGAAGCTTTCTTT
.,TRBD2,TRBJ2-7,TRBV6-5,CASDKYSGSEQYF,TGTGCCAGCGATAAATATAGCGGGAGCGAGCAGTACTTC
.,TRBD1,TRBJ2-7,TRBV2,CASNKQGISGSYEQYF,TGTGCCAGCAATAAACAGGGGATAAGCGGCTCCTACGAGCAGTACTTC
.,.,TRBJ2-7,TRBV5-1,CASSLDSNSNEQYF,TGCGCCAGCAGCCTGGACAGCAACTCGAACGAGCAGTACTTC
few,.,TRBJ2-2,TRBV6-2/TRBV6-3,CASSYRPGQNTGELFF,TGTGCCAGCAGTTACCGACCGGGACAGAACACCGGGGAGCTGTTTTTT
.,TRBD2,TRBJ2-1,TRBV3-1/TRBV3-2,CASSQGSGSPTNEQFF,TGTGCCAGCAGCCAAGGTAGCGGGAGCCCTACCAATGAGCAGTTCTTC
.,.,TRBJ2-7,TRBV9,CASSAYGNVEQYF,TGTGCCAGCAGCGCATACGGGAATGTGGAGCAGTACTTC
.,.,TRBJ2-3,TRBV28,CASSFNTLSTDTQYF,TGTGCCAGCAGTTTTAACACCCTTAGCACAGATACGCAGTATTTT
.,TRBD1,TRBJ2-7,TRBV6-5,CASRGTGSYEQYF,TGTGCCAGCAGGGGGACAGGGTCCTACGAGCAGTACTTC
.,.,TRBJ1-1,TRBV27,CASSLRPFLSTEAFF,TGTGCCAGCAGTTTACGCCCGTTTTTGAGCACTGAAGCTTTCTTT
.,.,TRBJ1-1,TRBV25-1,CASSEYFGNTEAFF,TGTGCCAGCAGTGAATATTTCGGGAACACTGAAGCTTTCTTT
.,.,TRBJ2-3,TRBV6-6,CASSSIDTQYF,TGTGCCAGCAGTTCCATAGATACGCAGTATTTT
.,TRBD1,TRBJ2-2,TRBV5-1,CASRDRVDTGELFF,TGCGCCAGCAGGGACAGGGTCGACACCGGGGAGCTGTTTTTT
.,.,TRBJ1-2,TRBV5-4,CASSLTASSSNYGYTF,TGTGCCAGCAGCTTAACAGCATCTTCGTCTAACTATGGCTACACCTTC
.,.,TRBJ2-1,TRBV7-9,CASSLVMGDEQFF,TGTGCCAGCAGCTTAGTAATGGGAGATGAGCAGTTCTTC
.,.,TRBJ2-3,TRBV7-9,CASSAGGFTDTQYF,TGTGCCAGCAGCGCCGGGGGATTCACAGATACGCAGTATTTT
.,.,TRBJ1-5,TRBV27,CASSSYTNSNQPQHF,TGTGCCAGCAGTTCATACACGAATAGCAATCAGCCCCAGCATTTT
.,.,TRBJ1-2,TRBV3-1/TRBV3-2,CASSQVGGGYGYTF,TGTGCCAGCAGCCAAGTGGGCGGAGGGTATGGCTACACCTTC
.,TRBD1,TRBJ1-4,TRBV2,CASRTGGNEKLFF,TGTGCCAGCCGGACAGGGGGTAATGAAAAACTGTTTTTT
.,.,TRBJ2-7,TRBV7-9,CASSHDSHEQYF,TGTGCCAGCAGCCACGACAGCCACGAGCAGTACTTC
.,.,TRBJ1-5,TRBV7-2,CASKLPGQPQHF,TGTGCCAGCAAACTTCCGGGTCAGCCCCAGCATTTT
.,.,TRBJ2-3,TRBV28,CASSRDTVTDTQYF,TGTGCCAGCAGTCGGGACACAGTCACAGATACGCAGTATTTT
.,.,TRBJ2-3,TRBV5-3,CARRVEGVTDTQYF,TGTGCCAGACGTGTTGAAGGAGTCACAGATACGCAGTATTTT
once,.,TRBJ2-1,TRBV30,CAWSQGLILKSYNEQFF,TGTGCCTGGAGTCAGGGACTGATACTAAAAAGCTACAATGAGCAGTTCTTC
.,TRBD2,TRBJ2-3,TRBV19,CASSPGERGAYTDTQYF,TGTGCCAGTAGTCCCGGCGAGCGGGGGGCTTATACAGATACGCAGTATTTT
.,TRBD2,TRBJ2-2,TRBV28,CASSAAGTSGGELFF,TGTGCCAGCAGTGCCGCCGGGACTAGCGGCGGGGAGCTGTTTTTT
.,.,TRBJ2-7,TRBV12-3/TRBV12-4,CASSLNPGKQYF,TGTGCCAGCAGTTTAAACCCAGGGAAGCAGTACTTC
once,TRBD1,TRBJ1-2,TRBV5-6,CASRGRTGARYGYTF,TGTGCCAGCAGGGGTAGGACAGGGGCCCGTTATGGCTACACCTTC
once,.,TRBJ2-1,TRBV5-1,CASSLGQTYNEQFF,TGCGCCAGCAGCTTGGGACAAACTTACAATGAGCAGTTCTTC
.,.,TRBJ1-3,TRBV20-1,CSASQGQIGNTIYF,TGCAGTGCTAGTCAGGGGCAAATTGGAAACACCATATATTTT
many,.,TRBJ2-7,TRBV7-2,CASRATSSYEQYF,TGTGCCAGCAGGGCTACTAGCTCCTACGAGCAGTACTTC
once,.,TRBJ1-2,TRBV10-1,CASSESSSGVNGYTF,TGCGCCAGCAGTGAGTCGAGTTCGGGGGTGAATGGCTACACCTTC
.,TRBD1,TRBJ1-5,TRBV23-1,CASSQEQGLDNQPQHF,TGCGCCAGCAGTCAAGAACAGGGGTTAGACAATCAGCCCCAGCATTTT
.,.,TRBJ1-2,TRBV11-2,CASSQHLGAQGYTF,TGTGCCAGCAGTCAACATTTAGGGGCGCAGGGCTACACCTTC
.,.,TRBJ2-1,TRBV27,CASSYGGGRFYNEQFF,TGTGCCAGCAGTTATGGGGGCGGGCGGTTCTACAATGAGCAGTTCTTC
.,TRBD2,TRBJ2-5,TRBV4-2,CASSQVSGTSGAPTQYF,TGTGCCAGCAGCCAAGTCTCGGGGACTAGCGGCGCCCCGACCCAGTACTTC